The next 17 T cell receptor beta chains were all read from a single sample in a study of T-cell memory formation after mild COVID-19. TCRdb redid the calling of the 5' RACE reads with MiXCR, one entry per CDR3 protein. The sample records roughly 200,000 distinct CDR3 sequences, about a sixth being singletons. The specimen was PBMCs or a T cell subset sorted from them (not recorded which). Receptors were obtained from an adult woman who had mild COVID-19 (a few samples of this study predate the infection). Cell type and time point are not known.

Remarks on this clonotype: A junction boundary mismatches the germline segment, possibly from a read error. The chain links TRBV2 to TRBJ2-7; D is uncertain. CDR1 is SNHLY and CDR2 is FYNNEI in the germline V gene. The CDR3 loop spans 12 amino acids. DNA for the CDR3: TGTGCCAGCAGTGACGTGGAGTCCCCCGACCTCTTC. It codes for CASSDVESPDLF. Using reference TRBV2 and TRBJ2-7 for the parts outside the CDR3, the full variable domain is EPEVTQTPSHQVTQMGQEVILRCVPISNHLYFYWYRQILGQKVEFLVSFYNNEISEKSEIFDDQFSVERPDGSNFTLKIRSTKLEDSAMYFCASSDVESPDLFGPGTRLTVT.

This chain joins TRBV6-1 and TRBJ2-7, with D unresolved. Looked up from germline, CDR1 is MNHNS and CDR2 is SASEGT. Trimming removed 2 bases at V and 0 bases at J, with 11 bases between. CDR3 length equals 15 residues. CDR3 nucleotides: TGTGCCAGCAGTGAATTTCGGCTAGTCTCCTACGAGCAGTACTTC. It encodes CASSEFRLVSYEQYF.

This clonotype was observed a single time. The chain couples TRBV7-2 to TRBJ2-7, with D possibly being TRBD1 (5 bases). The CDR3 covers 15 residues. Germline CDR1 reads SGHTA; CDR2 reads FQGNSA. V gave up 4 bases and J gave up 0 bases, with 13 bases separating them. The CDR3 DNA follows: TGTGCCAGCAGCTCCAGGGCCTCGAGCTCCTACGAGCAGTACTTC. It yields the protein CASSSRASSSYEQYF.

This clonotype was seen a handful of times. The genes are TRBV3-1 and TRBJ2-2; 7 bases match TRBD1. Trimming cost V 3 bases and J 1 base; bases outside gene matches: 2. CDR1 and CDR2 (germline): LGHDT, YNNKEL (reference sequence). The CDR3 sequence is 15 residues long. CDR3: CASSQGQRNTGELFF. The CDR3 DNA is TGTGCCAGCAGCCAGGGACAGAGGAACACCGGGGAGCTGTTTTTT.

The chain couples TRBV7-3 to TRBJ2-3; D call uncertain. The CDR3 is 14 amino acids. Germline-derived CDR1 and CDR2 are SGHTA and FQGTGA. Deletions cut 6 bases from V and 4 bases from J, with 14 bases between. In DNA, the CDR3 is TGTGCCAGCAGTCCCCGGCAGATTTCAGATACGCAGTATTTT. Its translation: CASSPRQISDTQYF.

The chain uses TRBV5-1 and TRBJ2-2, with 12 bases that match TRBD1. The CDR3 has 16 residues. Germline V gene data show CDR1 as SGHRS and CDR2 as YFSETQ. V was clipped by 4 bases and J by 2 bases; unmatched bases: 3. Here the CDR3 DNA reads TGCGCCAGCAGCAAGGGACAGGGGGCCAACACCGGGGAGCTGTTTTTT. Amino acid sequence: CASSKGQGANTGELFF.

The table lists this clonotype with a few counts. This rearrangement joins TRBV7-2 to TRBJ1-1, with D perhaps matching TRBD1 (5 bases). V lost 0 bases to trimming and J lost 5 bases, with 7 bases between them. This CDR3 region has 13 residues. Per germline, CDR1 SGHTA and CDR2 FQGNSA. The CDR3 DNA reads TGTGCCAGCAGCTTAGCTAGGGGTACTGAAGCTTTCTTT. As protein: CASSLARGTEAFF. The whole variable domain, filled in from reference TRBV7-2 and TRBJ1-1, reads GAGVSQSPSNKVTEKGKDVELRCDPISGHTALYWYRQSLGQGLEFLIYFQGNSAPDKSGLPSDRFSAERTGGSVSTLTIQRTQQEDSAVYLCASSLARGTEAFFGQGTRLTVV.

This clonotype came up a few times. This chain uses TRBV7-3 with TRBJ2-5; unclear D gene. CDR3 length: 13 amino acids. Germline CDR1 reads SGHTA; CDR2 reads FQGTGA. V was trimmed by 2 bases and J by 5 bases, leaving 9 bases between them. For the CDR3, the DNA is TGTGCCAGCAGCTTAGGGGATCGCGAGACCCAGTACTTC. It translates to CASSLGDRETQYF.

This clonotype was found a few times. The chain uses TRBV29-1 and TRBJ2-1; D possibly corresponds to TRBD2 (5 bases). Trimming took 6 bases from V and 6 from J, leaving 18 bases between them. CDR3 length: 14 amino acids. Germline CDR1 and CDR2: SQVTM and ANQGSEA. The CDR3 here is CSVGGDGALNEQFF. The DNA for the CDR3 is TGCAGCGTCGGAGGAGATGGTGCCCTCAATGAGCAGTTCTTC.

This clonotype came up a few times. CDR3: CASSLVPRESKNYEQYF. DNA for the CDR3: TGTGCCAGCAGTTTGGTTCCCCGGGAGAGTAAAAACTACGAGCAGTACTTC. The rearrangement joins TRBV27 to TRBJ2-7, with D perhaps matching TRBD2 (6 bases). The CDR3 is 17 residues long. V was pared by 3 bases and J by 3 bases, with 21 bases between. The germline V gene encodes CDR1 MNHEY and CDR2 SMNVEV (reference sequence).

This clonotype has more than one count but fewer than ten. J is TRBJ2-7 and V is TRBV9; D might be TRBD1 or TRBD2, each matching 5 bases. V lost 0 bases, J lost 0 bases, and 10 bases lay in between. The CDR3 is made up of 15 amino acids. Germline assignment: CDR1 SGDLS and CDR2 YYNGEE. The CDR3 bases are TGTGCCAGCAGCGTAGGGCCAGGGACCTCCTACGAGCAGTACTTC. As protein: CASSVGPGTSYEQYF. The full variable domain, with the rest looked up from reference TRBV9 and TRBJ2-7, is DSGVTQTPKHLITATGQRVTLRCSPRSGDLSVYWYQQSLDQGLQFLIQYYNGEERAKGNILERFSAQQFPDLHSELNLSSLELGDSALYFCASSVGPGTSYEQYFGPGTRLTVT.

The chain joins TRBV12-3 or TRBV12-4 to TRBJ2-7; TRBD2 might be the D (6 bases). The CDR3 is made up of 12 amino acids. V was clipped by 4 bases and J by 7 bases, with 11 bases between them. Here the CDR3 DNA reads TGTGCCAGCAGTTCCCTAGCGTGGGAGCAGTACTTC. This sequence encodes CASSSLAWEQYF.

This clonotype was detected a few times. The chain links TRBV5-1 to TRBJ2-1, with a weak D call TRBD2 (6 bases). V lost 4 bases and J lost 10, with 12 bases in between. This CDR3 spans 12 amino acids. Germline CDR1 reads SGHRS; CDR2 reads YFSETQ. The CDR3 loop is CASSQPGAEQFF. CDR3 sequence (DNA): TGCGCCAGCAGCCAACCGGGAGCCGAGCAGTTCTTC.

Only a few counts were recorded for this clonotype. V and J are TRBV7-2 and TRBJ2-3, with D possibly being TRBD1 or TRBD2 (5 bases each). The CDR3 has 17 residues. Trimming stripped 1 base from V and 0 bases from J, with 14 bases between. Germline CDR1 and CDR2: SGHTA and FQGNSA. In DNA form, the CDR3 reads TGTGCCAGCAGCTTAGGAAGGGGACGCGCCAGCACAGATACGCAGTATTTT. Translation: CASSLGRGRASTDTQYF.

This clonotype was picked up many times. This sequence joins TRBV7-3 and TRBJ2-7, with 8 bases matching TRBD2. V shed 5 bases, J shed 2 bases, and the junction held 5 bases outside the gene matches. Germline V gene data show CDR1 as SGHTA and CDR2 as FQGTGA. The CDR3 is made up of 14 amino acids. CDR3: CASSATGGAYEQYF. Written as DNA, the CDR3 is TGTGCCAGCAGCGCTACCGGGGGGGCCTACGAGCAGTACTTC.

This chain connects TRBV15 to TRBJ1-2; D unclear. V was cut by 0 bases and J by 5 bases, with 7 bases left in between. CDR1 LNHNV and CDR2 YYDKDF come from the germline V gene (reference sequence). The CDR3 loop spans 13 amino acids. For the CDR3, the DNA is TGTGCCACCAGCAGAGATCTTCGGTATGGCTACACCTTC. It is translated as CATSRDLRYGYTF.

The sample holds a few counts of this clonotype. The chain couples TRBV20-1 to TRBJ1-1; D is unresolved. The CDR3 is 12 residues long. From germline, CDR1 is DFQATT and CDR2 SNEGSKA (reference sequence). Deletions cut 6 bases from V and 4 bases from J, with 12 bases between. CDR3 DNA sequence: TGCAGTGCATCCGATGGGCGCACTGAAGCTTTCTTT. Encoded protein: CSASDGRTEAFF.